Described below is a single TCR beta chain sequence and its context. No antigen is known for it. This CDR3 is also generated by other DNA sequences in the sample. Trimming stripped 6 bases from V and 1 base from J, with 9 bases between. Germline V lookup: CDR1 SNHLY, CDR2 FYNNEI. This CDR3 is 14 amino acids long. The entry originates in a study of cytomegalovirus exposure and HLA in healthy donors. Across the study: Earlier results showed 90 million to 120 million unique TCR beta sequences derived from roughly 180 million T cells. Broader study findings: Versus the approximately 700-donor mean, an Asian-associated ancestry cluster reportedly showed fewer N-insertions in a later analysis. Near-uniform donor sequencing depth was presumed by presence/absence analyses.

The PCR had 60 Vbeta and 13 Jbeta primers. Profiling relied on immunoSEQ multiplex PCR, and the TCRdb table lists in-frame clones only, not all of them. This listing includes about 210,000 clones. This receptor was obtained from a woman aged 25 to 39 in good health and CMV-seropositive. Input material: PBMCs. This chain connects TRBV2 to TRBJ2-2, with D hard to call. The chain's CDR3 is CASRERQNTGELFF. The CDR3, as DNA: TGTGCCAGCAGAGAAAGACAGAACACCGGGGAGCTGTTTTTT.